This T cell receptor (beta chain) was identified in a study of T cells after yellow fever vaccination. General study results and limits: Shared CD4/CD8 clonotypes were a small share, likely from convergent recombination. Detected again after the booster were most primary-vaccination clones, at approximately 96% CD4 and 88% CD8.

On this clonotype itself: Its matching antigen is unknown.

With V trimmed by 4 bases and J by 3 bases, 0 bases remained unmatched. The germline V gene has CDR1 ENHRY and CDR2 SYGVKD. CDR3 length: 13 amino acids. Universal primer sites and UMIs were introduced during 5'RACE template-switching synthesis of TCR cDNA. TCRdb used MiXCR to reprocess the 5' RACE reads, holding one entry per CDR3 protein. The repertoire consists of just over 250,000 distinct CDR3 sequences, with roughly 5.2% occurring once and the leading ten covering approximately 3.5%. The V gene is TRBV10-3, the J gene TRBJ1-1; 9 nucleotides line up with TRBD1. The TCR was taken from a man aged 18 to 29 who received the YFV17D yellow fever vaccine. The material sequenced was CD4+ T cells sorted from PBMCs, taken on the day of the yellow fever booster vaccination. The CDR3 loop is CAISGTGDTEAFF. In DNA form, the CDR3 reads TGTGCCATCAGTGGGACAGGGGACACTGAAGCTTTCTTT.